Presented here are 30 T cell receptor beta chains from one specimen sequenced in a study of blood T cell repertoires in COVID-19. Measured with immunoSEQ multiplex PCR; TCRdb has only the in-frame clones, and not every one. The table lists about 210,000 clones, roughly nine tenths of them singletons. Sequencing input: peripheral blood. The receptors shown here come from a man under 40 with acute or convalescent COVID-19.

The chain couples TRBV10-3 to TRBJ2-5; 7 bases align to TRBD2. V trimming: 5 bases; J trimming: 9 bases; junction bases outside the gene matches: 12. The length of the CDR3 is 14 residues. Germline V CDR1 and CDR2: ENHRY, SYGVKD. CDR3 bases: TGTGCCATCAGTTGGGGAGGGCCAGGTGGAGCCCAGTACTTC. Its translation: CAISWGGPGGAQYF.

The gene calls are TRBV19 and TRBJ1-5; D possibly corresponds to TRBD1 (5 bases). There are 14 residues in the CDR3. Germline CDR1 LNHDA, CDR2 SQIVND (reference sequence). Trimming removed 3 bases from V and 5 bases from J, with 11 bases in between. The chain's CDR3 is CASSIGGYDQPQHF. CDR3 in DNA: TGTGCCAGTAGTATCGGGGGTTACGATCAGCCCCAGCATTTT.

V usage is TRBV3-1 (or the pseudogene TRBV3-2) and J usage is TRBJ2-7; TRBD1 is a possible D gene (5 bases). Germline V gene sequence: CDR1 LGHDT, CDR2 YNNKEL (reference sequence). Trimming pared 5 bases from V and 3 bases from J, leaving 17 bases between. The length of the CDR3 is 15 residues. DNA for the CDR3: TGTGCCAGCAGCTCCGTTGACCAGGGTTTCTACGAGCAGTACTTC. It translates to CASSSVDQGFYEQYF.

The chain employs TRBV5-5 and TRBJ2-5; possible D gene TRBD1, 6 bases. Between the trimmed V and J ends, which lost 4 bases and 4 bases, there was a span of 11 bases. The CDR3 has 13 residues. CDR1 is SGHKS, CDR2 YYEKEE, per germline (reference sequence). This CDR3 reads CASSPDRLETQYF. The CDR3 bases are TGTGCCAGCAGCCCCGACAGGTTAGAGACCCAGTACTTC. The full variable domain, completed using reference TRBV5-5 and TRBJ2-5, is DAGVTQSPTHLIKTRGQQVTLRCSPISGHKSVSWYQQVLGQGPQFIFQYYEKEERGRGNFPDRFSARQFPNYSSELNVNALLLGDSALYLCASSPDRLETQYFGPGTRLLVL.

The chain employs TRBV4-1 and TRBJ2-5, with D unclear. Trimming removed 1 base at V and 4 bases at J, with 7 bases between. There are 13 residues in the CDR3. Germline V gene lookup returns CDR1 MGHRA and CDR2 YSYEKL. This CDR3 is CASSQAIPETQYF. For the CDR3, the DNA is TGCGCCAGCAGCCAAGCTATCCCAGAGACCCAGTACTTC.

CDR3 loop: CASRNSGRVDGEQFF. The CDR3 DNA reads as TGTGCCAGCAGGAATAGCGGGAGAGTTGACGGTGAGCAGTTCTTC. The chain uses TRBV2 and TRBJ2-1, with 9 bases lining up with TRBD2. CDR3 length equals 15 residues. Germline assignment: CDR1 SNHLY and CDR2 FYNNEI. Trimming took 6 bases from V and 9 from J; bases not matched to a gene: 12.

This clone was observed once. This chain's CDR3 is CASSYSSSGTDTQYF. DNA for the CDR3: TGTGCCAGCAGTTACTCGAGTTCGGGCACAGATACGCAGTATTTT. V usage is TRBV6-5 and J usage is TRBJ2-3, with D unclear. CDR3 size: 15 residues. Trimming left V 0 bases short and J 1 base short, with 8 bases between. Germline CDR1 is MNHEY and CDR2 is SVGAGI.

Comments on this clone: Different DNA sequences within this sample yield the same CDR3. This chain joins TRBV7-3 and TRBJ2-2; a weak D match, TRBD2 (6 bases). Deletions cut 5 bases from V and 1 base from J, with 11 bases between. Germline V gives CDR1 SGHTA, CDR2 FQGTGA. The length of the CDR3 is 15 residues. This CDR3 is CASSPRGGNTGELFF. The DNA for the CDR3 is TGTGCCAGCAGCCCGAGGGGAGGGAACACCGGGGAGCTGTTTTTT.

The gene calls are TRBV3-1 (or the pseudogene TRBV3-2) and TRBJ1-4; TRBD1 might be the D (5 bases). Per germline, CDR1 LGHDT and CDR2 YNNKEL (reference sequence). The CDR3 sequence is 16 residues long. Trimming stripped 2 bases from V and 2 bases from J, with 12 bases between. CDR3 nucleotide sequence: TGTGCCAGCAGCCAAAATCTACCAGGGACTAATGAAAAACTGTTTTTT. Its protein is CASSQNLPGTNEKLFF.

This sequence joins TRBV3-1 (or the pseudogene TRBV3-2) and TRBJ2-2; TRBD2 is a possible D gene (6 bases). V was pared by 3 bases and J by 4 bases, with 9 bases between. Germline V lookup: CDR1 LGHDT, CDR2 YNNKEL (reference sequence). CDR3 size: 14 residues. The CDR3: CASSHVSGTGELFF. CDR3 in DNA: TGTGCCAGCAGCCATGTTAGCGGCACCGGGGAGCTGTTTTTT.

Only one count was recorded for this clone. The CDR3 region is CASNLPGMGARNSPLHF. As DNA, the CDR3 is TGTGCCAGCAACCTCCCCGGGATGGGGGCGCGCAATTCACCCCTCCACTTT. The rearrangement links TRBV28 to TRBJ1-6; possibly TRBD1 for D (6 bases). This CDR3 is built from 17 residues. V was shortened by 7 bases and J by 7 bases, with 23 bases between the two germline ends. The germline CDR1 and CDR2 sequences are MDHEN and SYDVKM.

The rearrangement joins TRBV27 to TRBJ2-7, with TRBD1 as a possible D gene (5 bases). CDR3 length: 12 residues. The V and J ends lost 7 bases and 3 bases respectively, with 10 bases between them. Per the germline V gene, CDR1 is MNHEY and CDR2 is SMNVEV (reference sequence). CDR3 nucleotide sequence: TGTGCCAGCATCGACAGCTACTACGAGCAGTACTTC. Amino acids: CASIDSYYEQYF.

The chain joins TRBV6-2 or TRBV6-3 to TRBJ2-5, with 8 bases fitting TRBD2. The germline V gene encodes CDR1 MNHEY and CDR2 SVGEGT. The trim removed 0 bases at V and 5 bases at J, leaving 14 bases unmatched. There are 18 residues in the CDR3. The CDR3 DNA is TGTGCCAGCAGTTACTCGTTATCCGGGGGGGCCGATTTGGAGACCCAGTACTTC. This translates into CASSYSLSGGADLETQYF.

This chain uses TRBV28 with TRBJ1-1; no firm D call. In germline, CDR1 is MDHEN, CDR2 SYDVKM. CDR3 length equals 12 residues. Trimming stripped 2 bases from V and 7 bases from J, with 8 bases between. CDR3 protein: CASSLRGFEAFF. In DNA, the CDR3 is TGTGCCAGCAGTTTACGGGGTTTTGAAGCTTTCTTT.

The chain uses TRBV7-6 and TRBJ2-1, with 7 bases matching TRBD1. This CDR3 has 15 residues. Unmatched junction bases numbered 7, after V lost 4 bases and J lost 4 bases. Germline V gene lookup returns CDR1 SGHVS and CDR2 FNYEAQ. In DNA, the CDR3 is TGTGCCAGCAGCTCGCCGGGACAGATATACAATGAGCAGTTCTTC. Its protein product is CASSSPGQIYNEQFF.

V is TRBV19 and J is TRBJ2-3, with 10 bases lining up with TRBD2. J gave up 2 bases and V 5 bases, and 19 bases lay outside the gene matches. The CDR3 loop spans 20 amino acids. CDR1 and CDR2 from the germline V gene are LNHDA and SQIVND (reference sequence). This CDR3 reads CASSYFVASGSLWDTDTQYF. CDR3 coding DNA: TGTGCCAGTAGTTATTTCGTAGCTAGCGGGAGTCTGTGGGACACAGATACGCAGTATTTT. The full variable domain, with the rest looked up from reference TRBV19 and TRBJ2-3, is DGGITQSPKYLFRKEGQNVTLSCEQNLNHDAMYWYRQDPGQGLRLIYYSQIVNDFQKGDIAEGYSVSREKKESFPLTVTSAQKNPTAFYLCASSYFVASGSLWDTDTQYFGPGTRLTVL.

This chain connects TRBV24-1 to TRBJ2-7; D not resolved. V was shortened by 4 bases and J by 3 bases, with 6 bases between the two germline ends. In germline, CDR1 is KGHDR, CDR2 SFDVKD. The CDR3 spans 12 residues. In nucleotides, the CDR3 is TGTGCCACCAGTGACTTAAACTACGAGCAGTACTTC. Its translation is CATSDLNYEQYF.

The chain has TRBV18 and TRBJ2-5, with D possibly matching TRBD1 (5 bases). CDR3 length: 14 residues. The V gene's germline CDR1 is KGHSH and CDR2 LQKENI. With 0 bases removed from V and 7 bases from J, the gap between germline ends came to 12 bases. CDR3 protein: CASSPPAGSGTQYF. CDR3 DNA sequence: TGTGCCAGCTCACCACCGGCAGGGTCTGGGACCCAGTACTTC.

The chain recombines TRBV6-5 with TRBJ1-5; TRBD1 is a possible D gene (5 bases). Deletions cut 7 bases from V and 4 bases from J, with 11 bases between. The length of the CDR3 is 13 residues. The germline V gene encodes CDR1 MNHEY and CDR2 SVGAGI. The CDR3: CASMRQKNQPQHF. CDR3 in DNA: TGTGCCAGCATGAGACAGAAGAATCAGCCCCAGCATTTT.

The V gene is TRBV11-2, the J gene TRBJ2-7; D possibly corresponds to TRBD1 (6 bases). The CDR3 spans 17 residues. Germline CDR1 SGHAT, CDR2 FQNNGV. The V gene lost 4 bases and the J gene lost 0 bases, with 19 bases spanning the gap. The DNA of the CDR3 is TGTGCCAGCAGCTCCAGTAGGGGGACCGGGACCTCCTACGAGCAGTACTTC. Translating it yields CASSSSRGTGTSYEQYF.

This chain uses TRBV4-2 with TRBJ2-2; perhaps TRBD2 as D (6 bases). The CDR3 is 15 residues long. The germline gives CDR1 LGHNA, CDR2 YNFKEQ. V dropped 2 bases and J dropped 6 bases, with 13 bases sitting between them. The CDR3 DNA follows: TGTGCCAGCAGCCAACATCCGGGAGCTTCCGGGGAGCTGTTTTTT. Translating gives CASSQHPGASGELFF.

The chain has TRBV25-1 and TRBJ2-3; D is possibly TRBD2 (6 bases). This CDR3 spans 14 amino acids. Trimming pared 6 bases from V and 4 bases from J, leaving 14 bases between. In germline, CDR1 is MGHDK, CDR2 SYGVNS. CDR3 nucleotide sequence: TGTGCCAGCAGAGTTAGCGGAGGGGCAGATACGCAGTATTTT. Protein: CASRVSGGADTQYF.

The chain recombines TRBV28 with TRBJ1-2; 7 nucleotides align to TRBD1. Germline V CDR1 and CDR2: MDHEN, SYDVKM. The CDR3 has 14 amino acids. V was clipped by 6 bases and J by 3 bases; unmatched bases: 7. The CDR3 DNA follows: TGTGCCAGCAGAAACAGGGGAGTAGACTATGGCTACACCTTC. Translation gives CASRNRGVDYGYTF.

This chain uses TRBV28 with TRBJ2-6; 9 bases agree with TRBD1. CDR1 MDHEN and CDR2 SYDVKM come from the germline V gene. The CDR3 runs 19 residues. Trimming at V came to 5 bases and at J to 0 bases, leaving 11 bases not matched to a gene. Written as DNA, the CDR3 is TGTGCCAGCAGTCCCCTCCGGGACAGGGATACCTCTGGGGCCAACGTCCTGACTTTC. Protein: CASSPLRDRDTSGANVLTF.

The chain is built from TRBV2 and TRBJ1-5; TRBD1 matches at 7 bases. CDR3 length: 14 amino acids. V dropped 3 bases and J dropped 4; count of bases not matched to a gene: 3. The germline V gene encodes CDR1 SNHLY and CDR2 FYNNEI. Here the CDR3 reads CASSDRTGNQPQHF. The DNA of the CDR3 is TGTGCCAGCAGTGATAGGACAGGAAATCAGCCCCAGCATTTT.

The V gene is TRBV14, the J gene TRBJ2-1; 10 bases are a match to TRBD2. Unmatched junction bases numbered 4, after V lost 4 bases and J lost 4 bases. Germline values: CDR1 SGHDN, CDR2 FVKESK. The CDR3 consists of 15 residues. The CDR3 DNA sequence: TGTGCCAGCAGCCCTAGAGCGGGAGGGTACAATGAGCAGTTCTTC. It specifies CASSPRAGGYNEQFF.

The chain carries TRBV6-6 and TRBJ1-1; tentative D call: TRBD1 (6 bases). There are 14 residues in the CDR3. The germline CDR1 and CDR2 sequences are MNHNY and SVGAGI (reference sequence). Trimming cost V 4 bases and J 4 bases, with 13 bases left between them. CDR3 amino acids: CASSFSGGATEAFF. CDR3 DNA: TGTGCCAGCAGTTTTTCTGGGGGGGCCACTGAAGCTTTCTTT.

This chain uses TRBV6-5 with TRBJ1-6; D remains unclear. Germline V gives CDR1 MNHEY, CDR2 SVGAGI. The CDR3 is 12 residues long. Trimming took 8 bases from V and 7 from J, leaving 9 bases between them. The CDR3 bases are TGTGCCAGCCTAACGGGGAATTCACCCCTCCACTTT. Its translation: CASLTGNSPLHF.

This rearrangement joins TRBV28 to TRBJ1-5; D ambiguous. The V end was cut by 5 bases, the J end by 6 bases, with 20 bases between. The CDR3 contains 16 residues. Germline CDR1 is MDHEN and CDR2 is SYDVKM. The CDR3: CASSTYGITEGQPQHF. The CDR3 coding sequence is TGTGCCAGCAGTACCTACGGGATAACAGAGGGTCAGCCCCAGCATTTT.

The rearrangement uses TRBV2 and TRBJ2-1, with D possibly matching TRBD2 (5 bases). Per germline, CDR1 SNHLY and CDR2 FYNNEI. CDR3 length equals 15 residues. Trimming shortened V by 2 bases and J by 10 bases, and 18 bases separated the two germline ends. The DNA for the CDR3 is TGTGCCAGCAGTGAACGGGGTCTAGCCGCAGGCGAGCAGTTCTTC. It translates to CASSERGLAAGEQFF.